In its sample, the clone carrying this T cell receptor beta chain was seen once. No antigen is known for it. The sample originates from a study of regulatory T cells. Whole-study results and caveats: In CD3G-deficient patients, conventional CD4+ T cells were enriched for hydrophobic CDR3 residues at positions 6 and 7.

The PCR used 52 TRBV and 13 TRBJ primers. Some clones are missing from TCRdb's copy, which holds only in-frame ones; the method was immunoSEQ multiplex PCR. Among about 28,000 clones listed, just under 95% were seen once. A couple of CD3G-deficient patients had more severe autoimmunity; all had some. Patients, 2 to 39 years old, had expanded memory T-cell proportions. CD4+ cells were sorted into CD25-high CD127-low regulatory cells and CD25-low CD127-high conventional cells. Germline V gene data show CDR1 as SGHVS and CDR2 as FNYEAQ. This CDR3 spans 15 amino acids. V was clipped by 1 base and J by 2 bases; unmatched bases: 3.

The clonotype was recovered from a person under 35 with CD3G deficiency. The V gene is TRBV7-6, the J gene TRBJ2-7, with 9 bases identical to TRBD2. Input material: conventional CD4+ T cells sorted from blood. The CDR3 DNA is TGTGCCAGCAGCTTAGAGGGCGGGGGGGCCTACGAGCAGTACTTC. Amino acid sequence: CASSLEGGGAYEQYF.